This T cell receptor (beta chain) derives from a study of T cells after yellow fever vaccination. Study results and caveats: Clones from primary vaccination mostly reappeared after the booster (96% CD4, 88% CD8). FACS-sorted repertoires could harbor abundant contaminating bulk-population clonotypes. Peaking on day 5 versus 15, the secondary response was faster but weaker.

Universal primer sites and UMIs were introduced during 5'RACE template-switching synthesis of TCR cDNA. TCRdb re-analysed the 5' RACE reads in MiXCR, keeping a single row per CDR3 protein. The sample holds fewer than 650,000 distinct CDR3 sequences, 21% seen once. Trimming at V came to 6 bases and at J to 4 bases, leaving 6 bases not matched to a gene. This CDR3 is built from 15 residues. The sample holds a few counts of this clonotype. Its antigen is currently unknown. The source is a man between 18 and 29 years old who received the YFV17D yellow fever vaccine. This specimen consisted of PBMCs, obtained 21 days after the first yellow fever vaccination. The J gene is TRBJ2-5, the V gene TRBV12-3 or TRBV12-4; 12 bases map to TRBD2. CDR3 DNA: TGTGCCAGCAGACCTAGCGGGGGGGCCGGAGAGACCCAGTACTTC. Translated, it gives CASRPSGGAGETQYF.